This T cell receptor beta chain was profiled in a study of identical twins. Findings and caveats of the study: The degree of excess twin sharing was weaker in beta out-of-frame sequences.

Each CDR3 protein gets one entry after TCRdb re-called the 5' RACE reads with MiXCR. The sample contains approximately 250,000 distinct CDR3 sequences, approximately 7.1% of which appear only once. CDR1 and CDR2 from the germline V gene are KGHDR and SFDVKD. V was clipped by 4 bases and J by 8 bases; unmatched bases: 1. The CDR3 sequence is 13 residues long. This clonotype was seen only a few times. Its antigen is not known. These data were likewise used in another study, on T cells expressing NK-cell markers. That publication notes: Within the sequenced cohort of eight donors, seven exhibited HCMV seropositivity and one was seronegative. An anti-gamma-delta TCR antibody confined sorting to alpha-beta TCR T cells across several of the experiments.

Sequenced input: CD8+ T cells sorted from blood. This receptor was obtained from a woman aged 18-29 years in good health. This sequence joins TRBV24-1 and TRBJ2-1; TRBD2 matches 10 bases. CDR3 in amino acids: CATSELAGDEQFF. CDR3 nucleotide sequence: TGTGCCACCAGTGAGCTAGCGGGGGATGAGCAGTTCTTC.